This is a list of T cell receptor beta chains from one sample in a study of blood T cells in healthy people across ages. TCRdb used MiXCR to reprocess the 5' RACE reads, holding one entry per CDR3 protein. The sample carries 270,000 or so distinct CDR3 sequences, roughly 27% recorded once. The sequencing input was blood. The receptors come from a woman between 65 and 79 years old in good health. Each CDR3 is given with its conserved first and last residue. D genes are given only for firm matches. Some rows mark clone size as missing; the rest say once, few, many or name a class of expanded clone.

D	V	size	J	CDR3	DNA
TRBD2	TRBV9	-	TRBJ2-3	CASSVIAGGDTQYF	TGTGCCAGCAGCGTAATAGCGGGAGGGGATACGCAGTATTTT
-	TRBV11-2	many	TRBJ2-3	CASRTGGTQYF	TGTGCCAGCAGAACCGGGGGTACGCAGTATTTT
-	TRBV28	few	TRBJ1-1	CASIGRTSMNTEAFF	TGTGCCAGCATCGGACGGACTAGCATGAACACTGAAGCTTTCTTT
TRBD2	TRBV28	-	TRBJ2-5	CASSTGLGEFRQYF	TGTGCCAGCAGCACGGGACTAGGAGAGTTCCGGCAGTACTTC
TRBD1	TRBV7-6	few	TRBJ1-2	CASSLGRGPLNYGYTF	TGTGCCAGCAGCTTAGGCAGGGGGCCTTTGAACTATGGCTACACCTTC
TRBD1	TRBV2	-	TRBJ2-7	CASSRLRQGSYEQYF	TGTGCCAGCAGTCGTTTGAGACAGGGCTCCTACGAGCAGTACTTC
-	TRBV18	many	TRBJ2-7	CASSPLGRGSSYEQYF	TGTGCCAGCTCACCACTGGGCAGAGGGAGCTCCTACGAGCAGTACTTC
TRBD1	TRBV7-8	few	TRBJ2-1	CASRQGAALDEQFF	TGTGCCAGCAGACAGGGGGCCGCCCTCGATGAGCAGTTCTTC
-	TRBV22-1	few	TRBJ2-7	CPGSARTAFLSEQYF	TGTCCTGGGAGCGCACGGACTGCCTTCCTAAGCGAGCAGTACTTC
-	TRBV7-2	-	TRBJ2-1	CASSLGTALYNEQFF	TGTGCCAGCAGCTTAGGGACAGCCCTTTACAATGAGCAGTTCTTC
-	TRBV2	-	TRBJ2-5	CASSPGGSLWGEQYF	TGTGCCAGCAGTCCTGGAGGCTCCCTATGGGGAGAGCAGTACTTC
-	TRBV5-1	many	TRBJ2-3	CASSGGRGGTDTQYF	TGCGCCAGCAGCGGCGGCAGGGGGGGCACAGATACGCAGTATTTT
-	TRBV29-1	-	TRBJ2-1	CSVLIFSYNEHFF	TGCAGCGTGCTCATCTTCTCCTACAATGAGCACTTCTTC
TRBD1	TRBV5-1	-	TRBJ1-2	CASSKQGADYGYTF	TGCGCCAGCAGCAAACAGGGGGCGGACTATGGCTACACCTTC
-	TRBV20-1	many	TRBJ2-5	CSARLTGAETQYF	TGCAGTGCTAGACTCACAGGAGCTGAGACCCAGTACTTC
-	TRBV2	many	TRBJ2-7	CASRVRENEQYF	TGTGCCAGCAGGGTCCGGGAAAACGAGCAGTACTTC
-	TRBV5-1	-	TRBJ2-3	CASSLAMDTQYF	TGCGCCAGCAGCTTGGCGATGGATACGCAGTATTTT
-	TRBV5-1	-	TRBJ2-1	CASSLNPTGAGEQFF	TGCGCCAGCAGCCTTAACCCAACAGGAGCTGGTGAGCAGTTCTTC
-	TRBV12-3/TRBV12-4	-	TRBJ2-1	CASRRRGCNEQFF	TGTGCCAGCCGCCGTAGGGGCTGCAATGAGCAGTTCTTC
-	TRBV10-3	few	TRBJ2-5	CAGGASQETQYF	TGTGCCGGAGGAGCCAGTCAAGAGACCCAGTACTTC
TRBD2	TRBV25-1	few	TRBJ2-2	CASSEWASGNTGELFF	TGTGCCAGCAGTGAATGGGCTAGCGGAAACACCGGGGAGCTGTTTTTT
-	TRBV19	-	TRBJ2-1	CASSSRRDSNNEQFF	TGTGCCAGTAGCTCTCGCCGGGACTCCAACAATGAGCAGTTCTTC
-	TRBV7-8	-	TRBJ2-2	CASSSTGSGELFF	TGTGCCAGCAGCTCTACAGGGTCCGGGGAGCTGTTTTTT
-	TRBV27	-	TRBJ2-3	CASSFGTVPDTQYF	TGTGCCAGCAGTTTCGGGACCGTCCCAGATACGCAGTATTTT
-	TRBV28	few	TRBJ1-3	CASSFGGPSGNTIYF	TGTGCCAGCAGTTTCGGAGGCCCCTCTGGAAACACCATATATTTT
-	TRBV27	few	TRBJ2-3	CASSSPSTGTRTKGHTDTQYF	TGTGCCAGCAGCTCACCCTCGACCGGGACCAGAACAAAGGGGCACACAGATACGCAGTATTTT
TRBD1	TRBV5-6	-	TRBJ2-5	CASSKPQGAVFQETQYF	TGTGCCAGCAGCAAGCCACAGGGGGCCGTCTTTCAAGAGACCCAGTACTTC
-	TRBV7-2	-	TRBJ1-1	CASSFSGYGAFF	TGTGCCAGCAGCTTTTCAGGATACGGAGCTTTCTTT
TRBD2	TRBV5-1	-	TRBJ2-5	CASSLDGRAKETQYF	TGCGCCAGCAGCTTGGACGGGAGGGCCAAGGAGACCCAGTACTTC
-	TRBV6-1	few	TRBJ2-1	CASSVPTNEQFF	TGTGCCAGCAGTGTACCTACCAATGAGCAGTTCTTC
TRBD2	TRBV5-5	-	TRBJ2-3	CASSSQGLGGDTQYF	TGTGCCAGCAGCTCCCAGGGACTAGGGGGAGATACGCAGTATTTT
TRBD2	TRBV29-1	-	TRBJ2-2	CSVVVWLAGGTGELFF	TGCAGCGTTGTAGTTTGGCTAGCGGGAGGGACCGGGGAGCTGTTTTTT
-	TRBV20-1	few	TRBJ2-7	CSARDNSILREQYF	TGCAGTGCTAGAGATAACAGCATTCTCCGTGAGCAGTACTTC
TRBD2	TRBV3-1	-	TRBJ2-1	CASSQVRGLATHYNEQFF	TGTGCCAGCAGCCAAGTCCGGGGACTAGCTACTCACTACAATGAGCAGTTCTTC
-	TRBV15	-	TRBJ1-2	CATSRDYEAYGYTF	TGTGCCACCAGCAGAGATTATGAGGCTTATGGCTACACCTTC
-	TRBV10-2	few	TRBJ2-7	CASRLAYGEYEQYF	TGCGCCAGCAGGCTAGCGTACGGAGAATACGAGCAGTACTTC
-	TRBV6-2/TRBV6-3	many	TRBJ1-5	CASSWGSAFSNQPQHF	TGTGCCAGCAGTTGGGGGTCAGCCTTCAGCAATCAGCCCCAGCATTTT
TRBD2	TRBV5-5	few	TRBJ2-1	CASSRGLASYNEQFF	TGTGCCAGCAGCCGGGGACTAGCCTCCTACAATGAGCAGTTCTTC
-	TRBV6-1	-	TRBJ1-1	CASYPGYTEAFF	TGTGCCAGCTATCCAGGTTACACTGAAGCTTTCTTT
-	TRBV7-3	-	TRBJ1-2	CASSPSGGLGGYTF	TGTGCCAGCAGCCCTAGCGGGGGGCTGGGTGGCTACACCTTC
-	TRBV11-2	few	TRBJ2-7	CASSLVVEDYEQYF	TGTGCCAGCAGCTTAGTGGTCGAGGACTACGAGCAGTACTTC
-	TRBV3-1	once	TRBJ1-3	CASSQDLRRGRGNTIYF	TGTGCCAGCAGCCAAGATCTAAGGAGGGGACGGGGGAACACCATATATTTT
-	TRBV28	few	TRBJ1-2	CATGGRGSNYGYTF	TGTGCAACCGGGGGGCGAGGATCTAACTATGGCTACACCTTC
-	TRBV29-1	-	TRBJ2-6	CSVEDPLGSGANVLTF	TGCAGCGTTGAAGACCCCTTGGGATCTGGGGCCAACGTCCTGACTTTC
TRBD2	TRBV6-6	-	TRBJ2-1	CASSYTSGLSYNEQFF	TGTGCCAGCAGTTATACTAGCGGGTTATCCTACAATGAGCAGTTCTTC
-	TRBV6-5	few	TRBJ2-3	CASSYRVKADTQYF	TGTGCCAGCAGTTACCGGGTGAAGGCTGATACGCAGTATTTT
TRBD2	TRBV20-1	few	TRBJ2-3	CSAMTSGRSTDTQYF	TGCAGTGCCATGACTAGCGGGCGGAGCACAGATACGCAGTATTTT
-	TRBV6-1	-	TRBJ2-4	CASSEAGGGSKNIQYF	TGTGCCAGCAGTGAAGCGGGAGGGGGTTCCAAAAACATTCAGTACTTC
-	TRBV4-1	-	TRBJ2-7	CASSQEIWGRTYEQYF	TGCGCCAGCAGCCAAGAGATTTGGGGTCGAACTTACGAGCAGTACTTC
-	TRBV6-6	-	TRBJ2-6	CASTLRIEGNSGANVLTF	TGTGCCAGCACCTTACGTATTGAGGGAAACTCTGGGGCCAACGTCCTGACTTTC
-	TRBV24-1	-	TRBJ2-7	CATSETDSYEQYF	TGTGCCACCAGTGAAACAGACAGCTACGAGCAGTACTTC
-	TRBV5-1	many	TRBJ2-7	CASSLEDSYEQYF	TGCGCCAGCAGCTTGGAGGACAGCTACGAGCAGTACTTC
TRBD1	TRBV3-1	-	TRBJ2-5	CASRDRAIGETQYF	TGTGCCAGCAGGGACAGGGCAATCGGGGAGACCCAGTACTTC
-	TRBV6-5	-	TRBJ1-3	CASSRDGGNTIYF	TGTGCCAGCAGTAGAGACGGGGGAAACACCATATATTTT
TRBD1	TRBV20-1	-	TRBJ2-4	CSARGKGTGGGNIQYF	TGCAGTGCTAGGGGAAAAGGGACAGGGGGCGGAAACATTCAGTACTTC
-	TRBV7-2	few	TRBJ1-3	CASSLAGGAASGNTIYF	TGTGCCAGCAGCTTAGCGGGTGGGGCCGCCTCTGGAAACACCATATATTTT
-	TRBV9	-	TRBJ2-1	CASSAGGTTPQGRQFF	TGTGCCAGCAGCGCTGGGGGGACAACGCCCCAAGGGAGACAGTTCTTC
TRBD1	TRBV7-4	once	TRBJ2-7	CASSYHRDRGYEQYF	TGTGCCAGCAGCTATCACCGGGACAGGGGCTACGAGCAGTACTTC
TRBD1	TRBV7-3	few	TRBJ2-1	CASSPGTGGNEQFF	TGTGCCAGCAGCCCCGGGACAGGCGGCAATGAGCAGTTCTTC
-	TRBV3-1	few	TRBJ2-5	CASSQAGRETQYF	TGTGCCAGCAGCCAAGCGGGGCGAGAGACCCAGTACTTC